Reported below is one T cell receptor (beta chain). Using immunoSEQ multiplex PCR, the repertoire was profiled, and TCRdb retains in-frame clones only, with some absent. The sample has approximately 310,000 clones, roughly 84% seen once. V was clipped by 6 bases and J by 5 bases, with 11 bases between them. CDR3 length equals 12 residues. Germline CDR1 is MNHEY and CDR2 is SVGAGI. These data belong to a study of blood T cell repertoires in COVID-19. Across the whole study: T cells, B-cell-depleted T cells, or PBMCs supplied cDNA or gDNA.

The V and J genes are TRBV6-5 and TRBJ2-7; the D gene is possibly TRBD2 (7 bases). The source material was peripheral blood. The TCR was taken from a man in his forties or fifties with active or convalescent COVID-19. The CDR3 DNA is TGTGCCAGCAGATCGGGGGGCAACGAGCAGTACTTC. Translated, it gives CASRSGGNEQYF.